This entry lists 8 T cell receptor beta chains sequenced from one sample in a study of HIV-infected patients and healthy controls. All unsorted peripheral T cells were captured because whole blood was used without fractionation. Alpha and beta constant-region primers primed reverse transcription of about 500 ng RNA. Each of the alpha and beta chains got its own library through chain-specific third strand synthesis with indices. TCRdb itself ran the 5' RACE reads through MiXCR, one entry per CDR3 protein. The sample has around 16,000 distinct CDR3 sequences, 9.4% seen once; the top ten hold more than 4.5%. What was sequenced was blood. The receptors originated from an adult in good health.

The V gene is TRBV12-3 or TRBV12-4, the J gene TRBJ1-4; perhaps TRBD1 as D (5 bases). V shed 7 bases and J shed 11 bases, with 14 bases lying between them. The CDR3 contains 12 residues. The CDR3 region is CASTTAWGKLFF. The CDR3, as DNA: TGTGCCAGCACCACCGCGTGGGGGAAACTGTTTTTT.

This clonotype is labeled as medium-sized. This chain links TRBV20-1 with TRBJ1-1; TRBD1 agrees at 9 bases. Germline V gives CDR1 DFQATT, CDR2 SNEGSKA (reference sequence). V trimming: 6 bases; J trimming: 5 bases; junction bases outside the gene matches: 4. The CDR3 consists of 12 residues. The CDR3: CSARDRETEAFF. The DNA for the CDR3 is TGCAGTGCGAGGGACAGGGAAACTGAAGCTTTCTTT.

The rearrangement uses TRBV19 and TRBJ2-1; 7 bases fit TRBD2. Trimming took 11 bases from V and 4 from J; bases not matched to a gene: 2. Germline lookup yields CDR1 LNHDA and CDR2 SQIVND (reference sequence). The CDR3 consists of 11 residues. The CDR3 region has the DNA TGTGCCGGGGGGGAGTACAATGAGCAGTTCTTC. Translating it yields CAGGEYNEQFF.

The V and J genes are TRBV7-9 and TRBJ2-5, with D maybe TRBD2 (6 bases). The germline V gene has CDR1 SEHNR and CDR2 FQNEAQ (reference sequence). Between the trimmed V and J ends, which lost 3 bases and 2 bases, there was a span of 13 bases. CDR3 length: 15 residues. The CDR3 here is CASSFPRGMQETQYF. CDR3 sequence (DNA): TGTGCCAGCAGCTTCCCCCGCGGGATGCAAGAGACCCAGTACTTC. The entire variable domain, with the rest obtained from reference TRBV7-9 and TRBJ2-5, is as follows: DTGVSQNPRHKITKRGQNVTFRCDPISEHNRLYWYRQTLGQGPEFLTYFQNEAQLEKSRLLSDRFSAERPKGSFSTLEIQRTEQGDSAMYLCASSFPRGMQETQYFGPGTRLLVL.

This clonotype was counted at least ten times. Here the CDR3 DNA reads TGTGCCACCCTAGACAGTTCTAATGAAAAACTGTTTTTT. It codes for CATLDSSNEKLFF. The rearrangement uses TRBV10-3 and TRBJ1-4; maybe TRBD1 (5 bases). V lost 10 bases and J 3 bases, leaving 12 bases between the germline ends. Germline CDR1 reads ENHRY; CDR2 reads SYGVKD. This CDR3 has 13 amino acids.

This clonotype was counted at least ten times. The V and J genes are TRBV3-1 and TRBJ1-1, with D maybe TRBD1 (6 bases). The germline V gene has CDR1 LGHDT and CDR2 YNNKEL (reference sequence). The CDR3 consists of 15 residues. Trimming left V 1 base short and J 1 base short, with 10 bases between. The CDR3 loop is CASSQAETGNTEAFF. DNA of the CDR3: TGTGCCAGCAGCCAAGCGGAGACAGGGAACACTGAAGCTTTCTTT.

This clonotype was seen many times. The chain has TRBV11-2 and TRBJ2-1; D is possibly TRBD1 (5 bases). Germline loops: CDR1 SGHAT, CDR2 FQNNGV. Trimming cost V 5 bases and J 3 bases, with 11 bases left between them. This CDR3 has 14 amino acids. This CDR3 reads CASSPSRDYNEQFF. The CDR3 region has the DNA TGTGCCAGCAGCCCATCCAGGGACTACAATGAGCAGTTCTTC.

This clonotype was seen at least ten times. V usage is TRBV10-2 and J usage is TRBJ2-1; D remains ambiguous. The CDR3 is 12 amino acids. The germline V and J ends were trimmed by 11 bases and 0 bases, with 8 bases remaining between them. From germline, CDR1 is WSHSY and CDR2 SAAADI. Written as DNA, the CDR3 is TGCGCCGGAGCGTCCTCCTACAATGAGCAGTTCTTC. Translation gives CAGASSYNEQFF.